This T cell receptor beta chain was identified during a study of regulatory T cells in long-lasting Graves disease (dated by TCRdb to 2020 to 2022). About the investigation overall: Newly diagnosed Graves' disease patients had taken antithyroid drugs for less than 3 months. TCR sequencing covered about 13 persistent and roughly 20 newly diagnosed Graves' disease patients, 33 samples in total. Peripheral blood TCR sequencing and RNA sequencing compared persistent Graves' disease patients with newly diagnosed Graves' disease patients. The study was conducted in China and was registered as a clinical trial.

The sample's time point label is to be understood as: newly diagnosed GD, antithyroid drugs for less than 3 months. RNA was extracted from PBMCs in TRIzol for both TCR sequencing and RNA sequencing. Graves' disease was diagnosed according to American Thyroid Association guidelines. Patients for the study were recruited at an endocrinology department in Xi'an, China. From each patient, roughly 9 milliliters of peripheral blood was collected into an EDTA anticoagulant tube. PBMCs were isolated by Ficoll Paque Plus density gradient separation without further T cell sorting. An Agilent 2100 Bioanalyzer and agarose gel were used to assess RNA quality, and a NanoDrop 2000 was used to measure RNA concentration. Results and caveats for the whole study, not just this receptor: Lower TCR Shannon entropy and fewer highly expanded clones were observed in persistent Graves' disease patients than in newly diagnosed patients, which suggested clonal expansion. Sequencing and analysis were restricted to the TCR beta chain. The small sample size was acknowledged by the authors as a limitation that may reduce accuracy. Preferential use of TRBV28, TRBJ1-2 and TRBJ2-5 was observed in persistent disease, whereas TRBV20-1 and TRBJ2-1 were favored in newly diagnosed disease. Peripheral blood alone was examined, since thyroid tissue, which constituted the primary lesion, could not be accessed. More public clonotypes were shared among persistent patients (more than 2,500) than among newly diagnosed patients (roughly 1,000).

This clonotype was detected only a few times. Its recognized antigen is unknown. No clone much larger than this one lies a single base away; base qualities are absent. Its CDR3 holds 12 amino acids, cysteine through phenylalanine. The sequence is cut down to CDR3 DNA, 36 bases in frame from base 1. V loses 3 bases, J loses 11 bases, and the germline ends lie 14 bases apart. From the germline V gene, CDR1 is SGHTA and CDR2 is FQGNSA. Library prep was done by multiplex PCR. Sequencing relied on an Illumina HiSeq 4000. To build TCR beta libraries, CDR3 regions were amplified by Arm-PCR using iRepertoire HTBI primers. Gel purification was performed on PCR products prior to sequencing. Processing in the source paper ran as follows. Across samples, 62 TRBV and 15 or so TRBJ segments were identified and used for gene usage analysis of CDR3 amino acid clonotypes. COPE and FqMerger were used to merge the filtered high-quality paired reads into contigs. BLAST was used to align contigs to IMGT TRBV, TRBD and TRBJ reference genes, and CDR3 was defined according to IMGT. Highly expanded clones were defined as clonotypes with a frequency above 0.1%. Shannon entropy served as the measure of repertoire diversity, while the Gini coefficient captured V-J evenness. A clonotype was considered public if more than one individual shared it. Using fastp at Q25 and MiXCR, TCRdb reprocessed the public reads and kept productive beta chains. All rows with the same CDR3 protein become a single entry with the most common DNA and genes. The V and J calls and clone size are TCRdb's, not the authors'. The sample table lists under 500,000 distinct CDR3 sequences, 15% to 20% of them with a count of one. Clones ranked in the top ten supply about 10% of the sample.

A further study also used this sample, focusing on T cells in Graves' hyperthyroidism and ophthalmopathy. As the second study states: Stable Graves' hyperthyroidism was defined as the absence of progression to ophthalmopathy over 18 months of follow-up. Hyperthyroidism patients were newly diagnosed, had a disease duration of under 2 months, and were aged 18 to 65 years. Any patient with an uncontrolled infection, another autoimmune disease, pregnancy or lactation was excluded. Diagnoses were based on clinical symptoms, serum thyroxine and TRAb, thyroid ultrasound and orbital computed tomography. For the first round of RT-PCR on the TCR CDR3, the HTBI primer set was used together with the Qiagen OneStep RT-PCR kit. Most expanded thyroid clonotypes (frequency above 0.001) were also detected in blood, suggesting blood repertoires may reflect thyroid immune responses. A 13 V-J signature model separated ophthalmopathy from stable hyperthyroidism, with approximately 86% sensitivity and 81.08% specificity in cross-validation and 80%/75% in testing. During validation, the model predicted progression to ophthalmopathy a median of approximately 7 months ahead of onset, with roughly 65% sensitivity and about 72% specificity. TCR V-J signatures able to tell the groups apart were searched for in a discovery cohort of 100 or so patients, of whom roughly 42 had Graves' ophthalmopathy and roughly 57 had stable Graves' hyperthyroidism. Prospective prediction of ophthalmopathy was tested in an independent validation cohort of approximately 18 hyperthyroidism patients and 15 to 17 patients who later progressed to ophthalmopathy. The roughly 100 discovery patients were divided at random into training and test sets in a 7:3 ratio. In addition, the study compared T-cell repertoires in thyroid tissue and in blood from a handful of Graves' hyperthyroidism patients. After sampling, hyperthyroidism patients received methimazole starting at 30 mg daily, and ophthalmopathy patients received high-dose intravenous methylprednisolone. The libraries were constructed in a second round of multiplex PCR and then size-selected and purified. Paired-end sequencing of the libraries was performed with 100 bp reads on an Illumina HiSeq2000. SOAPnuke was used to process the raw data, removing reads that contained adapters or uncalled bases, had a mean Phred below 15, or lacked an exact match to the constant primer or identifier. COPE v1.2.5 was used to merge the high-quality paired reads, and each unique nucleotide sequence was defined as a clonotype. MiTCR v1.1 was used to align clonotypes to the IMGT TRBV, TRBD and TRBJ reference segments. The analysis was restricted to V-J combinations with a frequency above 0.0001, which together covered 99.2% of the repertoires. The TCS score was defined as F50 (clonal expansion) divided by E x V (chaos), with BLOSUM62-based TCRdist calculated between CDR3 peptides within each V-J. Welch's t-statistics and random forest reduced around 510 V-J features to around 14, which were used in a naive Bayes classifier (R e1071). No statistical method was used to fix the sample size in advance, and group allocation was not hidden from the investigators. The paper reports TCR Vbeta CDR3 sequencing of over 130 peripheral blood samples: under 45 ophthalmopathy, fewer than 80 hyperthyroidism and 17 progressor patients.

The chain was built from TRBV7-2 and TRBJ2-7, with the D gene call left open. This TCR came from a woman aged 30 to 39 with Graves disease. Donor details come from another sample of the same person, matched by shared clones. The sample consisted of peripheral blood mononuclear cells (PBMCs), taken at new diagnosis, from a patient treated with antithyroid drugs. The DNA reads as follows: TGTGCCAGCAGCTTTGACTCCCGCCAGGAGTACTTC. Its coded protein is CASSFDSRQEYF.